The rows below give T cell receptor beta chains drawn from one sample of a study of T cell changes during pregnancy in multiple sclerosis. TCRdb's table, derived via immunoSEQ multiplex PCR, lists solely in-frame clones and lacks some. The data contain approximately 24,000 clones, 90% of them singletons. Sequences were derived from CD8+ T cells from peripheral blood mononuclear cells, sampled in the third trimester of pregnancy. Every receptor here comes from a female donor in good health, enrolled as a control in a pregnancy study. CDR3s include the opening cysteine and the closing phenylalanine or tryptophan. D genes are given only for firm matches.

d_call,cdr3_length,j_call,v_call,cdr3_nt,cdr3_aa
-,17,TRBJ2-5,TRBV9,TGTGCCAGCAGCGTACTCGGATTCGGGATCGACCAAGAGACCCAGTACTTC,CASSVLGFGIDQETQYF
-,15,TRBJ2-1,TRBV7-3,TGTGCCAGCAGTACAGGAGTTCGTGAACGAGATGAGCAGTTCTTC,CASSTGVRERDEQFF
-,13,TRBJ1-4,TRBV14,TGTGCCAGCAGCCCCGGACATAATGAAAAACTGTTTTTT,CASSPGHNEKLFF
TRBD1,16,TRBJ2-2,TRBV23-1,TGCGCCAGCAGTCAATCAGGGGGCCCCAACACCGGGGAGCTGTTTTTT,CASSQSGGPNTGELFF
TRBD2,15,TRBJ2-5,TRBV9,TGTGCCAGCAGCGCGCGGGGGGGCAGTCAAGAGACCCAGTACTTC,CASSARGGSQETQYF
-,12,TRBJ1-5,TRBV7-9,TGTGCCAGCAGCTCCACCTCGGGGCCCCAGCATTTT,CASSSTSGPQHF
-,15,TRBJ1-3,TRBV6-1,TGTGCCAGCAGTGCTTCACACGACTCTGGAAACACCATATATTTT,CASSASHDSGNTIYF
-,17,TRBJ1-6,TRBV27,TGTGCCAGCATGATTGCAGGGCAGAGCTCCTATAATTCACCCCTCCACTTT,CASMIAGQSSYNSPLHF
-,16,TRBJ2-1,TRBV5-8,TGTGCCAGCAGCCCTAACGGACCGGGGGTTTGGAATGAGCAGTTCTTC,CASSPNGPGVWNEQFF
-,15,TRBJ2-7,TRBV7-9,TGTGCCAGCAGCTTAGTCCAGCGAGGTTTCTACGAGCAGTACTTC,CASSLVQRGFYEQYF
-,14,TRBJ2-1,TRBV4-2,TGTGCCTCCCAAGCGGAGCCCCGCTACAATGAGCAGTTCTTC,CASQAEPRYNEQFF
-,17,TRBJ2-5,TRBV21-1,TGTGCCAGCAGCACCTCCCGGGTAGCGGGGAACCAAGAGACCCAGTACTTC,CASSTSRVAGNQETQYF
TRBD2,16,TRBJ2-7,TRBV6-4,TGTGCCACCACCGCGCAGCCAGCGGGGTCATCCTACGAGCAGTACTTC,CATTAQPAGSSYEQYF
TRBD2,14,TRBJ2-5,TRBV19,TGTGCCAGTCCCGAGGGACTAGCTGCCGAGACCCAGTACTTC,CASPEGLAAETQYF
TRBD2,14,TRBJ2-1,TRBV27,TGTGCCAGCAGTTTGGGGGGGGAAGGAGGTGAGCAGTTCTTC,CASSLGGEGGEQFF
-,13,TRBJ2-7,TRBV9,TGTGCCAGCAGCGCAGGGGACACGTACGAGCAGTACTTC,CASSAGDTYEQYF
TRBD2,16,TRBJ2-7,TRBV9,TGTGCCAGCAGCCACCCCCTTAGCGGGGGTTCCTACGAGCAGTACTTC,CASSHPLSGGSYEQYF
-,12,TRBJ2-5,TRBV27,TGTGCCAGCAGCTCTACCCCAGAGACCCAGTACTTC,CASSSTPETQYF
-,13,TRBJ1-1,TRBV5-4,TGTGCCAGCAGCCGAAGGGGTACCACTGAAGCTTTCTTT,CASSRRGTTEAFF
-,16,TRBJ2-3,TRBV10-1,TGCGCCAGCAGTGAGATTGGGGGGGCCGGCACAGATACGCAGTATTTT,CASSEIGGAGTDTQYF
-,13,TRBJ1-2,TRBV7-8,TGTGCCAGCAGTCCGGACACGAACTATGGCTACACCTTC,CASSPDTNYGYTF
-,13,TRBJ2-5,TRBV19,TGTGCCAGTAGTATTCGCCTATCAGAGACCCAGTACTTC,CASSIRLSETQYF
-,13,TRBJ1-3,TRBV19,TGTGCCAGTAGCCCACTGGCTGGAAACACCATATATTTT,CASSPLAGNTIYF
TRBD2,15,TRBJ2-1,TRBV6-4,TGTGCCAGCAGTGACTCTAGCGGGTCCTACAATGAGCAGTTCTTC,CASSDSSGSYNEQFF
TRBD2,14,TRBJ2-7,TRBV11-2,TGTGCCAGCAGCCCGAGTACTAGCGGGTTAGATATGTACTTC,CASSPSTSGLDMYF
TRBD2,17,TRBJ2-3,TRBV28,TGTGCCAGCAGCTGGGGTCGAGCGGGAGGACGCACAGATACGCAGTATTTT,CASSWGRAGGRTDTQYF
-,13,TRBJ2-1,TRBV7-6,TGTGCCAGCAGGGGACTGGACTACAATGAGCAGTTCTTC,CASRGLDYNEQFF
-,15,TRBJ2-5,TRBV30,TGTGCCTGCCGCGTGGGGGGGGCCCCTCAGTGGGCCCAGTACTTC,CACRVGGAPQWAQYF
TRBD2,16,TRBJ2-1,TRBV5-1,TGCGCCAGCAGCTTACCGACTAGCGGGAGCGTCAATGAGCAGTTCTTC,CASSLPTSGSVNEQFF
-,18,TRBJ2-7,TRBV7-9,TGTGCCAGCACCTACAGGAACGCCGGGACTCAAGGGGCCTACGAGCAGTACTTC,CASTYRNAGTQGAYEQYF
-,15,TRBJ1-2,TRBV5-5,TGTGCCAGCAGCTGGGAGTGGGGTTCGGGGTATGGCTACACCTTC,CASSWEWGSGYGYTF
-,13,TRBJ1-2,TRBV5-6,TGTGCCAGCAGCCTGCAGACAGGCTATGGCTACACCTTC,CASSLQTGYGYTF
TRBD1,15,TRBJ2-7,TRBV4-1,TGCGCCAGCTCGCGGGTGATACAGGGGGCTGACGAGCAGTACTTC,CASSRVIQGADEQYF
TRBD1,14,TRBJ2-5,TRBV5-6,TGTGCCAGCAGGGACAGGGGGCCGGGGGAGACCCAGTACTTC,CASRDRGPGETQYF
TRBD2,16,TRBJ2-1,TRBV5-1,TGCGCCAGCAGCCTCGAGGGACTAGCGGGGACTAATGAGCAGTTCTTC,CASSLEGLAGTNEQFF
-,15,TRBJ2-5,TRBV7-9,TGTGCCAGCAGCACGTTAGAATTACCAAAAGAGACCCAGTACTTC,CASSTLELPKETQYF
TRBD1,13,TRBJ1-2,TRBV7-9,TGTGCCAGCAGCACAGGGGGCGCATATGGCTACACCTTC,CASSTGGAYGYTF
TRBD1,16,TRBJ1-1,TRBV7-9,TGTGCCAGCAGCTCCTCCTACGGACAGGGAAGCACTGAAGCTTTCTTT,CASSSSYGQGSTEAFF
-,14,TRBJ2-2,TRBV6-5,TGTGCCAGCAGTTACTCGGAGGGAGTCGGGGAGCTGTTTTTT,CASSYSEGVGELFF
-,14,TRBJ2-3,TRBV16,TGTGCCAGCAGCCCCAGGGGGGACACAGATACGCAGTATTTT,CASSPRGDTDTQYF
TRBD2,14,TRBJ2-2,TRBV27,TGTGCCAGCAGACCGGCGGGGGGGCCCGGGGAGCTGTTTTTT,CASRPAGGPGELFF
TRBD1,12,TRBJ1-1,TRBV9,TGTGCCAGCAGCGGAACCAGGGGGACGGCTTTCTTT,CASSGTRGTAFF
-,13,TRBJ1-2,TRBV7-6,TGTGCCAGCAGCTTATCTCCGGGAAATGGCTACACCTTC,CASSLSPGNGYTF
TRBD1,14,TRBJ2-2,TRBV27,TGTGCCAGCAGTTCAGGGGGGAACACCGGGGAGCTGTTTTTT,CASSSGGNTGELFF